Listed here are 3 T cell receptor beta chains from one sample, sequenced in a study of PD-1 blockade in classical Hodgkin lymphoma. Each patient relapsed following autologous stem cell transplantation, and prior brentuximab vedotin exposure differed. Purified CD4+ T cells were obtained from thawed PBMCs through magnetic negative selection. Method: immunoSEQ multiplex PCR; TCRdb's copy keeps in-frame clones and lacks some. The sample yields about 7,600 clones, about 80% seen once. Source: CD4+ T cells from blood, taken at baseline. All receptors come from a human donor with classical Hodgkin lymphoma.

J is TRBJ1-4 and V is TRBV5-4; D is uncertain. V was clipped by 1 base and J by 4 bases, with 14 bases between them. From germline, CDR1 is SGHNT and CDR2 YYREEE (reference sequence). This CDR3 has 16 amino acids. As DNA, the CDR3 is TGTGCCAGCAGCTTGCGGGCACAGAGCTTTAATGAAAAACTGTTTTTT. Translating it yields CASSLRAQSFNEKLFF.

The rearrangement links TRBV28 to TRBJ1-2; D may be TRBD1 (5 bases). Trimming shortened V by 3 bases and J by 4 bases, and 9 bases separated the two germline ends. CDR3 length: 13 amino acids. Germline-derived CDR1 and CDR2 are MDHEN and SYDVKM. CDR3 nucleotides: TGTGCCAGCAGTTTCGGGCAGGGCTATGGCTACACCTTC. Its translation is CASSFGQGYGYTF.

The CDR3 DNA follows: TGTGCCATCAGTGGCGGAGGAAGCTCCTACGAGCAGTACGTC. This encodes CAISGGGSSYEQYV. The V call is TRBV10-3, the J call TRBJ2-7; maybe TRBD2 (5 bases). Trimming shortened V by 4 bases and J by 0 bases, and 10 bases separated the two germline ends. Germline loops: CDR1 ENHRY, CDR2 SYGVKD. This CDR3 has 14 residues.